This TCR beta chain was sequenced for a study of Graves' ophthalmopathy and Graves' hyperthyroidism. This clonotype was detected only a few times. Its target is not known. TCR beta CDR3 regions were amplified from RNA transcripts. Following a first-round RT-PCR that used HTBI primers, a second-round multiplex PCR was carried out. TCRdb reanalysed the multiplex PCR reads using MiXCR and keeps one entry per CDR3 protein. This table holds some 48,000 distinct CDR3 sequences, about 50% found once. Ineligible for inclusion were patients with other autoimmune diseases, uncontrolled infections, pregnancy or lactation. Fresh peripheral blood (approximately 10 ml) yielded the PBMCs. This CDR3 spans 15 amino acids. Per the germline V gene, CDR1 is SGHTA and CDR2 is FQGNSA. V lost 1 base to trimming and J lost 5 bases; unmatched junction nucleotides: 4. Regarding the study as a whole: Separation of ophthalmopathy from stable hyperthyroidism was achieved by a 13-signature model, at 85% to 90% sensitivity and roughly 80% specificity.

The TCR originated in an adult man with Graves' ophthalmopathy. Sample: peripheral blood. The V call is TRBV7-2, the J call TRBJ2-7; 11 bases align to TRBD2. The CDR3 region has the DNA TGTGCCAGCAGCTTAGGACTAGCGGGAAGAGACGAGCAGTACTTC. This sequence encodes CASSLGLAGRDEQYF.